This TCR beta chain was recovered during a study of beta chain features in type 1 diabetes. Whole-study results and caveats: The study found moderately but significantly shorter TCRB CDR3s in all four CD4+ subsets of Type 1 diabetes patients.

Every donor provided one heparinised blood draw, which averaged approximately 100 mL. The authors reverse transcribed all of the isolated RNA, so sequencing captured expressed TCRB transcripts. TCRdb keeps only in-frame clones here, not all; method: immunoSEQ multiplex PCR. This repertoire shows some 640,000 clones, about 14% found once; its top ten account for roughly 0.04%. The CDR3 contains 15 residues. With 4 bases clipped from V and 2 bases from J, the junction kept 3 bases outside the gene matches. The V gene's germline CDR1 is SGDLS and CDR2 YYNGEE. A word on this clone: Its antigen remains unidentified.

The V and J genes are TRBV9 and TRBJ2-7; 13 bases match TRBD2. This TCR derives from a man aged 18 to 30 with type 1 diabetes. Material for sequencing was naive CD4+ T cells from blood. The DNA of the CDR3 is TGTGCCAGCAGCCGTACTAGCGGGGGGGCCTACGAGCAGTACTTC. Encoded protein: CASSRTSGGAYEQYF. The full variable domain, rest sourced from reference TRBV9 and TRBJ2-7, is DSGVTQTPKHLITATGQRVTLRCSPRSGDLSVYWYQQSLDQGLQFLIQYYNGEERAKGNILERFSAQQFPDLHSELNLSSLELGDSALYFCASSRTSGGAYEQYFGPGTRLTVT.